This T cell receptor beta chain was identified in a study of cytomegalovirus exposure and HLA in healthy donors. V lost 5 bases and J 1 base, leaving 6 bases between the germline ends. This CDR3 is 13 amino acids long. CDR1 SGHTS and CDR2 YDEGEE come from the germline V gene. This clone was seen only a few times. The antigen is not known. Study-wide results and caveats: Apart from CMV serostatus, no immune exposure information was available. Reports credit the classifier with highly specific, highly sensitive diagnosis of cytomegalovirus status.

A multiplex PCR was run with 60 Vbeta primers and 13 Jbeta primers. Sequencing used immunoSEQ multiplex PCR; TCRdb keeps in-frame clones, though not all of them. The sample consists of about 150,000 clones, just under 75% of them appearing once. Sequencing was carried out using PBMCs. The clonotype originates from a woman aged 18-29 years in good health and CMV-seronegative. The chain employs TRBV5-8 and TRBJ2-2; D is uncertain. DNA of the CDR3: TGTGCCAGCAGGAGGAGGAACACCGGGGAGCTGTTTTTT. The encoded protein is CASRRRNTGELFF. The full variable domain, rest sourced from reference TRBV5-8 and TRBJ2-2, is EAGVTQSPTHLIKTRGQQATLRCSPISGHTSVYWYQQALGLGLQFLLWYDEGEERNRGNFPPRFSGRQFPNYSSELNVNALELEDSALYLCASRRRNTGELFFGEGSRLTVL.